Detailed here is one T cell receptor beta chain. Authors of the study amplified TCR beta CDR3 regions from RNA transcripts. An initial round of RT-PCR targeting the TCR CDR3 relied on the HTBI primer set. TCRdb ran MiXCR on the multiplex PCR reads and lists one entry per CDR3 protein. The sample lists hundreds of thousands of distinct CDR3 sequences, roughly a third occurring once. This specimen belongs to a study of T cells in Graves' hyperthyroidism and ophthalmopathy. The CDR3 contains 17 residues. Germline lookup yields CDR1 LNHDA and CDR2 SQIVND (reference sequence). Trimming shortened V by 5 bases and J by 1 base, and 17 bases separated the two germline ends.

This receptor was obtained from a woman aged 35 to 49 with Graves' hyperthyroidism. The chain recombines TRBV19 with TRBJ2-2; the D is unclear. Sequencing was carried out using blood. CDR3 bases: TGTGCCAGTAGTGGGATCCCTGGTGGAATGAACACCGGGGAGCTGTTTTTT. Encoded protein: CASSGIPGGMNTGELFF.